This T cell receptor beta chain was obtained from a study of blood T cell repertoires in COVID-19 (TCRdb year 2020). Study-wide context: Samples covering the acute and convalescent phases of COVID-19 were provided by collaborators in the United States, Italy and Spain. Deeply sampled blood TCRbeta repertoires from subjects exposed to, actively infected with, or recovered from COVID-19 were included in the dataset. The material from the prospective study consisted of cDNA or gDNA derived from T cells, B-cell-depleted T cells, or PBMCs. A de-identified subject ID, COVID-19 status, age in years and sex were almost always included in the sample metadata. Where HLA class I and class II types were available, the types were taken from metadata supplied by the sample provider, not from assay-based typing. The repertoires were released in a freely available public database meant as a resource for research on the immune response to SARS-CoV-2. Samples came from the ongoing ImmuneRACE study (first 160 participants) plus 1,254 subjects from 6 global collaborators. Study-wide findings and limitations: How much clinical and demographic metadata was included differed by source and by participant, and the metadata was provided uncurated.

A remark on this clone: Its cognate antigen has yet to be identified. It has no much larger one-base neighbor in the sample; base qualities were not kept.

In Seattle, one collaborating source enrolled patients while the infection was active and tracked those patients longitudinally over the course of disease. Collaborating institutions collected whole blood in K2EDTA tubes following their own protocols. Collaborator samples were shipped for TCRbeta analysis as frozen whole blood, isolated PBMCs, or DNA extracted from either sample type. The immunoSEQ Assay, a bias-controlled multiplex PCR, was used to amplify TCRbeta CDR3 regions from genomic DNA. In the authors' own workflow: Within the assay, amplification of reference gene primers was used to estimate how many nucleated cells each sample contained. To quantify the absolute abundance of each unique TCRbeta CDR3 rearrangement, sequence reads were collapsed and filtered. Productive Simpson clonality was computed per sample as the square root of Simpson's diversity index over productive rearrangements. The table was pulled from immuneACCESS by TCRdb, which kept in-frame rearrangements only. Such tables lose some clones; where checked, under half of the loss comes from unresolved V genes, and the rest has no known cause. Clonal size and the V and J genes are those of that table, whereas D and trimming came from the DNA. The sample data list around 200,000 clones, and over 65% of these were observed just once. The ten top clones hold over 15% of the sample.

V and J lose 0 bases and 0 bases, and a span of 16 bases separates them. CDR1 LGHDT and CDR2 YNNKEL were looked up in the germline V gene (reference sequence). From its cysteine to its phenylalanine, the CDR3 spans 18 amino acids. Left in the record is the CDR3 DNA by itself, 54 bases read in frame from the first base. Sequenced: peripheral blood. Recombination connected TRBV3-1 (or the pseudogene TRBV3-2) to TRBJ2-3; the D segment could be TRBD2, given 6 matching bases. This sequence originates from a person between 65 and 79 years old with COVID-19, enrolled during active disease. The CDR3 in this case is CASSQEGGRSTSTDTQYF. The sequence in DNA is TGTGCCAGCAGCCAAGAGGGTGGGAGGTCTACTAGCACAGATACGCAGTATTTT.